These 6 T cell receptor beta chains came from one sample sequenced in a study of memory CD4+ T cells and cytomegalovirus serostatus. The sort gate was single viable CD3+CD4+CD8-CD45RO+ cells for memory CD4+ T cells. TCRdb keeps only in-frame clones here, not all; method: immunoSEQ multiplex PCR. The data show about 48,000 clones, approximately 78% seen once. Sequencing used memory CD4+ T cells from blood. The receptors come from an adult in good health and CMV-seronegative.

This clone was counted a few times. The rearrangement links TRBV11-1 to TRBJ2-3; a weak D match, TRBD1 (6 bases). This CDR3 region has 14 residues. V was pared by 3 bases and J by 6 bases, with 13 bases between. CDR1 and CDR2 from the germline V gene are SGHAT and FQDESV (reference sequence). The CDR3 sequence is CASSFRGGEDTQYF. The CDR3 region has the DNA TGTGCCAGCAGCTTTAGAGGGGGTGAGGATACGCAGTATTTT.

This clone was seen a single time. The V and J genes are TRBV30 and TRBJ2-3, with a tentative D call TRBD2 (6 bases). Germline V CDR1 and CDR2: GTSNPN, SVGIG (reference sequence). The CDR3 loop spans 14 amino acids. V was shortened by 5 bases and J by 5 bases, with 17 bases between the two germline ends. The CDR3 is CAWDPLAVRDTQYF. The CDR3 DNA sequence: TGTGCCTGGGATCCCTTAGCGGTTAGAGATACGCAGTATTTT.

This chain links TRBV10-2 with TRBJ2-2; 14 bases are a match to TRBD2. This CDR3 contains 15 residues. Germline V gene sequence: CDR1 WSHSY, CDR2 SAAADI. V was clipped by 6 bases and J by 10 bases; unmatched bases: 7. For the CDR3, the DNA is TGCGCCAGCAGAGGGACTAGCGGGAGCATCGAGGAGCTGTTTTTT. It codes for CASRGTSGSIEELFF.

This chain uses TRBV6-5 with TRBJ2-7; D is perhaps TRBD2 (6 bases). V lost 3 bases and J lost 0, with 12 bases in between. Per germline, CDR1 MNHEY and CDR2 SVGAGI. The CDR3 contains 15 residues. The DNA of the CDR3 is TGTGCCAGCAGTTATCGCGGGGTTAGCTCCTACGAGCAGTACTTC. Protein product: CASSYRGVSSYEQYF.

The V gene is TRBV28, the J gene TRBJ2-5, with TRBD1 matching 9 bases. CDR3 length equals 14 residues. Per germline, CDR1 MDHEN and CDR2 SYDVKM. Trimming cost V 4 bases and J 6 bases; bases outside gene matches: 6. The CDR3 spells CASSSRTGEKTQYF. CDR3 nucleotide sequence: TGTGCCAGCAGTTCCCGGACAGGGGAGAAGACCCAGTACTTC.

The chain employs TRBV6-1 and TRBJ2-5; D uncertain. The J call is in doubt because the DNA end fits TRBJ2-7 better. Germline V lookup: CDR1 MNHNS, CDR2 SASEGT. The CDR3 contains 14 residues. CDR3 protein: CASRTGQSSYEQYF. The CDR3 coding sequence is TGTGCCAGCAGGACCGGGCAAAGCTCCTACGAGCAGTACTTC.